Below, 18 T cell receptor beta chains from the same sample are listed, as sequenced in a study of blood T cell repertoires in COVID-19. Sequencing used immunoSEQ multiplex PCR; TCRdb keeps in-frame clones, though not all of them. The data contain around 60,000 clones, nearly 90% of them singletons. Sequencing used peripheral blood. These receptors all come from a man aged 45-60 years with active COVID-19.

The chain couples TRBV5-1 to TRBJ2-1; the match to TRBD1 covers 12 bases. Germline V gene sequence: CDR1 SGHRS, CDR2 YFSETQ. The CDR3 length is 15 residues. V trimming: 5 bases; J trimming: 7 bases; junction bases outside the gene matches: 7. The DNA for the CDR3 is TGCGCCAGCAGGCAGCCGGGACAGGGGGCAAATGAGCAGTTCTTC. Translation gives CASRQPGQGANEQFF.

This sequence joins TRBV10-3 and TRBJ2-1; TRBD1 is a possible D gene (6 bases). The V end was cut by 0 bases, the J end by 0 bases, with 9 bases between. CDR3 size: 16 residues. The V gene's germline CDR1 is ENHRY and CDR2 SYGVKD. The CDR3 loop is CAISESGQSSYNEQFF. The CDR3 nucleotides are TGTGCCATCAGTGAGTCCGGACAGAGCTCCTACAATGAGCAGTTCTTC.

This clone was seen only once. The CDR3 nucleotides read TGTGCCAGCTCACCTAACCTCGTTGCGAGGGCAGATACGCAGTATTTT. Encoded protein: CASSPNLVARADTQYF. The chain employs TRBV18 and TRBJ2-3; tentative D call: TRBD2 (5 bases). This CDR3 has 16 residues. The germline V and J ends were trimmed by 3 bases and 4 bases, with 17 bases remaining between them. Germline CDR1 reads KGHSH; CDR2 reads LQKENI.

The J gene is TRBJ1-1, the V gene TRBV6-5, with TRBD1 matching 7 bases. The V gene end was trimmed by 7 bases and the J gene end by 3 bases; junction bases not matched to a gene: 5. This CDR3 comprises 13 residues. The V gene's germline CDR1 is MNHEY and CDR2 SVGAGI. This chain's CDR3 is CASIRDSHTEAFF. The DNA for the CDR3 is TGTGCCAGCATCCGGGACAGCCACACTGAAGCTTTCTTT.

V gene TRBV3-1 (or the pseudogene TRBV3-2) combines with J gene TRBJ2-2; 9 nucleotides match TRBD2. Trimming at V came to 5 bases and at J to 9 bases, leaving 10 bases not matched to a gene. Germline V gene sequence: CDR1 LGHDT, CDR2 YNNKEL (reference sequence). The CDR3 is 15 residues long. This CDR3 reads CASSYGTSPHRELFF. The CDR3 coding sequence is TGTGCCAGCAGCTATGGGACTAGCCCCCACCGGGAGCTGTTTTTT.

The gene calls are TRBV7-6 and TRBJ2-2; tentative D call: TRBD2 (5 bases). The V end lost 0 bases, the J end lost 7 bases, and 12 bases lay between the germline ends. Germline CDR1 reads SGHVS; CDR2 reads FNYEAQ. The CDR3 spans 15 residues. The CDR3 protein is CASSLAPRGGGELFF. The CDR3 DNA follows: TGTGCCAGCAGCTTAGCTCCCCGGGGTGGCGGGGAGCTGTTTTTT. The variable domain in full, with the rest retrieved from reference TRBV7-6 and TRBJ2-2, is GAGVSQSPRYKVTKRGQDVALRCDPISGHVSLYWYRQALGQGPEFLTYFNYEAQQDKSGLPNDRFSAERPEGSISTLTIQRTEQRDSAMYRCASSLAPRGGGELFFGEGSRLTVL.

The V gene is TRBV11-3, the J gene TRBJ2-7; 8 nucleotides align to TRBD1. Per the germline V gene, CDR1 is SGHNT and CDR2 is YENEEA. The CDR3 runs to 13 residues. The V and J ends lost 5 bases and 7 bases, in that order; junction bases with no gene match: 7. The CDR3 DNA is TGTGCCAGCAGCGCCCAACAGGGGGGTGAGCAGTACTTC. The encoded protein is CASSAQQGGEQYF.

This sequence joins TRBV13 and TRBJ2-3; 8 nucleotides line up with TRBD1. The V and J ends lost 1 base and 1 base, in that order; junction bases with no gene match: 1. The CDR3 sequence is 15 residues long. Germline lookup yields CDR1 PRHDT and CDR2 FYEKMQ (reference sequence). This CDR3 reads CASSLEGQGTDTQYF. DNA of the CDR3: TGTGCCAGCAGCTTAGAGGGACAGGGCACAGATACGCAGTATTTT.

V usage is TRBV30 and J usage is TRBJ1-6; D unclear. The CDR3 spans 14 residues. The V and J ends lost 6 bases and 0 bases respectively, with 9 bases between them. Germline CDR1 and CDR2: GTSNPN and SVGIG (reference sequence). CDR3 coding DNA: TGTGCCTGCTTTCGTAGCTCCTATAATTCACCCCTCCACTTT. This sequence encodes CACFRSSYNSPLHF.

The rearrangement links TRBV6-4 to TRBJ2-3, with 11 bases aligning to TRBD1. Germline values: CDR1 MRHNA, CDR2 SNTAGT. J gave up 6 bases and V 3 bases, and 2 bases lay outside the gene matches. The CDR3 spans 14 residues. CDR3 sequence reads: CASSEGTGGDTQYF. The CDR3 nucleotides read TGTGCCAGCAGTGAGGGGACAGGGGGGGATACGCAGTATTTT.

This sequence joins TRBV5-4 and TRBJ1-1, with 7 bases identical to TRBD1. V trimming: 5 bases; J trimming: 4 bases; junction bases outside the gene matches: 11. Germline assignment: CDR1 SGHNT and CDR2 YYREEE (reference sequence). The CDR3 has 15 residues. CDR3 sequence reads: CASSRLTGLGTEAFF. In DNA form, the CDR3 reads TGTGCCAGCAGTCGGCTGACAGGGCTGGGCACTGAAGCTTTCTTT.

The V call is TRBV7-3, the J call TRBJ2-1; maybe TRBD2 (5 bases). CDR3 length: 14 residues. Germline assignment: CDR1 SGHTA and CDR2 FQGTGA. Trimming shortened V by 2 bases and J by 2 bases, and 7 bases separated the two germline ends. For the CDR3, the DNA is TGTGCCAGCAGCTTAGGGAGTACCTACAATGAGCAGTTCTTC. Encoded protein: CASSLGSTYNEQFF.

This clone showed up just once. The rearrangement joins TRBV12-3 or TRBV12-4 to TRBJ1-1; D gene uncertain. The CDR3 runs to 13 residues. V dropped 2 bases and J dropped 4 bases, with 8 bases sitting between them. Here the CDR3 reads CASSLKEGTEAFF. As DNA, the CDR3 is TGTGCCAGCAGTTTAAAGGAGGGCACTGAAGCTTTCTTT.

This chain connects TRBV2 to TRBJ1-2; no firm D call. Trimming shortened V by 1 base and J by 5 bases, and 8 bases separated the two germline ends. The CDR3 covers 13 residues. Germline lookup yields CDR1 SNHLY and CDR2 FYNNEI. The CDR3 reads CASSEDQVYGYTF. Written as DNA, the CDR3 is TGTGCCAGCAGTGAAGATCAGGTTTATGGCTACACCTTC.

This clone has just a few counts. This chain uses TRBV5-4 with TRBJ2-2, with TRBD2 matching 11 bases. The CDR3 is made up of 15 amino acids. V lost 4 bases and J lost 7; bases outside the gene matches: 6. Germline V CDR1 and CDR2: SGHNT, YYREEE (reference sequence). CDR3 sequence (DNA): TGTGCCAGCAGCCCCGACGGACTAGCGGGCGGGGAGCTGTTTTTT. The encoded protein is CASSPDGLAGGELFF.

This chain joins TRBV7-9 and TRBJ2-7; D remains unclear. Trimming took 5 bases from V and 2 from J, leaving 7 bases between them. Germline CDR1 and CDR2: SEHNR and FQNEAQ (reference sequence). This CDR3 region has 12 residues. The CDR3 nucleotides read TGTGCCAGCAGCCCCCAGACCTACGAGCAGTACTTC. Its protein is CASSPQTYEQYF.

The rearrangement links TRBV27 to TRBJ2-7; 8 bases line up with TRBD1. The length of the CDR3 is 14 residues. The germline V gene encodes CDR1 MNHEY and CDR2 SMNVEV (reference sequence). V lost 4 bases, J lost 3 bases, and 5 bases stayed unmatched. CDR3 bases: TGTGCCAGCAGTTCGTACAGGGGGGACTACGAGCAGTACTTC. This encodes CASSSYRGDYEQYF.

This rearrangement joins TRBV6-2 or TRBV6-3 to TRBJ1-5, with TRBD1 identical over 8 bases. V was pared by 6 bases and J by 7 bases, with 5 bases of the junction left unmatched. The CDR3 sequence is 13 residues long. The germline CDR1 and CDR2 sequences are MNHEY and SVGEGT. The CDR3 DNA follows: TGTGCCAGCAGCCCCGACAGGGGACAGCCCCAGCATTTT. Protein product: CASSPDRGQPQHF.